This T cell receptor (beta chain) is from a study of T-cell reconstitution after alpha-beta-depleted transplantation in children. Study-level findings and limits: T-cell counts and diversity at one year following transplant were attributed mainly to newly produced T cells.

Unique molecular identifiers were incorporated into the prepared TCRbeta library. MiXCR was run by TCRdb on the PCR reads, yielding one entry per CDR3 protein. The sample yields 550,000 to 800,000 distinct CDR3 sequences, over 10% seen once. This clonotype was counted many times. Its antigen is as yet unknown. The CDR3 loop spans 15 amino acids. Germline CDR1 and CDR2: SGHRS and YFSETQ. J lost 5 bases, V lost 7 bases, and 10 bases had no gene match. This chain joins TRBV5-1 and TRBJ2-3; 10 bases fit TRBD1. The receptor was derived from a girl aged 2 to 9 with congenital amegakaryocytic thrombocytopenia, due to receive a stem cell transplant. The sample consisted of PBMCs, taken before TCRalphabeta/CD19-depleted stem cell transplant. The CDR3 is CASGPGQGYQDTQYF. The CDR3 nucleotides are TGCGCCAGCGGGCCGGGACAGGGGTATCAAGATACGCAGTATTTT.